This record looks at one T cell receptor beta chain sequence and its context. Its cognate antigen is unknown. The data are from a study of PD-L1 blockade in urothelial cancer. Study-level information: Bladder-origin urothelial cancer in males described about 90% of the 29 patients. T cells numbered a median of about 150,000 in the blood samples. Study outcomes and limitations: Clonality of blood TCR below the median before treatment predicted better survival.

CDR1 SGHVS and CDR2 FQNEAQ come from the germline V gene. This CDR3 comprises 16 residues. Trimming at V came to 5 bases and at J to 2 bases, leaving 8 bases not matched to a gene. Libraries were prepared by immunoSEQ multiplex PCR; TCRdb keeps only in-frame clonotypes and omits some of them. The repertoire includes about 69,000 clones, approximately 91% of them detected once, and approximately 3.5% sits in the top ten. This clonotype originated in a man aged 60-69 years with urothelial cancer. The V call is TRBV7-8, the J call TRBJ2-5; 10 bases are shared with TRBD2. This sample comprised PBMCs, obtained around atezolizumab (anti-PD-L1) treatment. In nucleotides, the CDR3 is TGTGCCAGCAGCCCGCGACTAGCGGGCGGACAAGAGACCCAGTACTTC. Translation gives CASSPRLAGGQETQYF.